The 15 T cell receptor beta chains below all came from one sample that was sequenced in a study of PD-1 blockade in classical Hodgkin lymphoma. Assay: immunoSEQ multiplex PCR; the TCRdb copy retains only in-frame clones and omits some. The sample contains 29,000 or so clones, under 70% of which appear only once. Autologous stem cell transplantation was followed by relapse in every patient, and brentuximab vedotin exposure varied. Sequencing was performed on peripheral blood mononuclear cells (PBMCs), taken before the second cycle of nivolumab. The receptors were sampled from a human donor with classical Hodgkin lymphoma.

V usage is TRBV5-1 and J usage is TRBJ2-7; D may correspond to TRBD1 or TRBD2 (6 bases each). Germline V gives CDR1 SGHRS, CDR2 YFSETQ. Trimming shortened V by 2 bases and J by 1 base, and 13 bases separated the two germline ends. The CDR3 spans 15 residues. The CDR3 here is CASSFNQGRSYEQYF. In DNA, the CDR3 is TGCGCCAGCAGCTTTAACCAGGGGAGGTCCTACGAGCAGTACTTC.

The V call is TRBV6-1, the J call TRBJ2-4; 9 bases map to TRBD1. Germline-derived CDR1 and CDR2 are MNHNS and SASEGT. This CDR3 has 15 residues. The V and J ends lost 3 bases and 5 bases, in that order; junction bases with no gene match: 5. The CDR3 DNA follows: TGTGCCAGCAGTGATTGGGGGACAGGGCAAAACATTCAGTACTTC. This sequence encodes CASSDWGTGQNIQYF.

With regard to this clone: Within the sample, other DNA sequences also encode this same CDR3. The CDR3 sequence is CASSLSNTGELFF. CDR3 in DNA: TGTGCCAGCAGCTTATCCAACACCGGGGAGCTGTTTTTT. The chain uses TRBV7-9 and TRBJ2-2; D remains ambiguous. V was trimmed by 2 bases and J by 2 bases, leaving 3 bases between them. CDR1 and CDR2 (germline): SEHNR, FQNEAQ (reference sequence). CDR3 length equals 13 residues.

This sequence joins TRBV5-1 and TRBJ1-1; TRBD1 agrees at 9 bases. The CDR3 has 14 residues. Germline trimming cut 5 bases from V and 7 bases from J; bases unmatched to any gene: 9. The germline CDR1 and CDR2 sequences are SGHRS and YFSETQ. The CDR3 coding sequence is TGCGCCAGCAGTTCCACAGGGGGCAGTCTTGAAGCTTTCTTT. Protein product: CASSSTGGSLEAFF.

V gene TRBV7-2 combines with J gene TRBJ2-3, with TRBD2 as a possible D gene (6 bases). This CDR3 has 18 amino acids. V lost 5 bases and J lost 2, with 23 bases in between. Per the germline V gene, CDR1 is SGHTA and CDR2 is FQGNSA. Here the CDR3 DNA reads TGTGCCAGCAGCGCCAGCCGCTACCGGGACTTCTACACAGATACGCAGTATTTT. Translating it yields CASSASRYRDFYTDTQYF.

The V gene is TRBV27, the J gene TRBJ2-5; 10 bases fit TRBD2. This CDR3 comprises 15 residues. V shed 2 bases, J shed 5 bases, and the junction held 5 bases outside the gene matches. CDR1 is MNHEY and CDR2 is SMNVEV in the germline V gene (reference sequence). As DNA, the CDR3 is TGTGCCAGCAGTTTAGCACTAGCGGGGACGGAGACCCAGTACTTC. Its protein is CASSLALAGTETQYF.

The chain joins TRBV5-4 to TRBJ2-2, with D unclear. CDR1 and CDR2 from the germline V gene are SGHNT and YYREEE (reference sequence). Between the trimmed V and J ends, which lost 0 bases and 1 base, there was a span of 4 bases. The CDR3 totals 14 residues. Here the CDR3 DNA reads TGTGCCAGCAGCTTGGGAGGGAACACCGGGGAGCTGTTTTTT. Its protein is CASSLGGNTGELFF. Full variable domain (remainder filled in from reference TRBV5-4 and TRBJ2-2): ETGVTQSPTHLIKTRGQQVTLRCSSQSGHNTVSWYQQALGQGPQFIFQYYREEENGRGNFPPRFSGLQFPNYSSELNVNALELDDSALYLCASSLGGNTGELFFGEGSRLTVL.

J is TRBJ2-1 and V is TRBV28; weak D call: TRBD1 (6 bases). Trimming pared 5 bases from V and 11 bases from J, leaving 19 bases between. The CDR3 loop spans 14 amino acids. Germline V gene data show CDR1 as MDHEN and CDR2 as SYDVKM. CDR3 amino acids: CASSPKRQAPKQFF. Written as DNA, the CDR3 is TGTGCCAGCAGTCCCAAGAGACAGGCCCCAAAGCAGTTCTTC.

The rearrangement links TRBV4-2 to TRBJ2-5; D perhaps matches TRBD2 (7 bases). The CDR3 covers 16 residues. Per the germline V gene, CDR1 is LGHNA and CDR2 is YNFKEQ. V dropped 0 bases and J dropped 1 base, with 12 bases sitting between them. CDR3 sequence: CASSQEWGGLQETQYF. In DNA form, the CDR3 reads TGTGCCAGCAGCCAAGAATGGGGGGGGCTCCAAGAGACCCAGTACTTC.

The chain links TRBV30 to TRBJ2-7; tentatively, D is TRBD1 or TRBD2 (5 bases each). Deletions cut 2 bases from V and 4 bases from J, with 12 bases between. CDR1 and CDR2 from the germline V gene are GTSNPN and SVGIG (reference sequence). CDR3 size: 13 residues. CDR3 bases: TGTGCCTGGAGTTTAGGGGAGTTTTACGAGCAGTACTTC. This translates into CAWSLGEFYEQYF.

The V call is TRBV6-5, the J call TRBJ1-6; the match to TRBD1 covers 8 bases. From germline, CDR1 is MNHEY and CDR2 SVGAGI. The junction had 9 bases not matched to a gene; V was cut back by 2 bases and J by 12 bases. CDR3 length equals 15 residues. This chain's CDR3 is CASSYDGQGLRPLHF. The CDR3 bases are TGTGCCAGCAGTTACGACGGACAGGGCCTAAGACCCCTCCACTTT.

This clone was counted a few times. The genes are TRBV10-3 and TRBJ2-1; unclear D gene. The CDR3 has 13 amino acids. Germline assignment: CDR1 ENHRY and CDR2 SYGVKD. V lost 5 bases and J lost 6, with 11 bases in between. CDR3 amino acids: CAISTGPSNEQFF. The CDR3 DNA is TGTGCCATCAGTACCGGGCCTTCCAATGAGCAGTTCTTC.

The CDR3 DNA sequence: TGCGCCAGCAGCTCCGGACTAGTAGCGCAGTATTTT. Its protein is CASSSGLVAQYF. The rearrangement links TRBV5-1 to TRBJ2-3; TRBD2 agrees at 7 bases. Germline assignment: CDR1 SGHRS and CDR2 YFSETQ. Trimming took 3 bases from V and 10 from J; bases not matched to a gene: 5. The CDR3 runs to 12 residues.

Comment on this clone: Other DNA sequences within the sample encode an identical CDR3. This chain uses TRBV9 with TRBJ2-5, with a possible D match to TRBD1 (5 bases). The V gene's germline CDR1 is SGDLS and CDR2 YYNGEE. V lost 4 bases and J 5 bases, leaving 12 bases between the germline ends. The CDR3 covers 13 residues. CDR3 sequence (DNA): TGTGCCAGCAGCCCCCAGGGTTTCGAGACCCAGTACTTC. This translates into CASSPQGFETQYF.

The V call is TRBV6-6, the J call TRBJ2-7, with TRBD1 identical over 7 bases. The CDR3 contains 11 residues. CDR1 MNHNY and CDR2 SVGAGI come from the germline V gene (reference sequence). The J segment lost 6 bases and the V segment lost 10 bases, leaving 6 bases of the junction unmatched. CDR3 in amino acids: CATLTGSEQYF. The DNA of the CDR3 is TGTGCCACCCTGACAGGGTCCGAGCAGTACTTC.